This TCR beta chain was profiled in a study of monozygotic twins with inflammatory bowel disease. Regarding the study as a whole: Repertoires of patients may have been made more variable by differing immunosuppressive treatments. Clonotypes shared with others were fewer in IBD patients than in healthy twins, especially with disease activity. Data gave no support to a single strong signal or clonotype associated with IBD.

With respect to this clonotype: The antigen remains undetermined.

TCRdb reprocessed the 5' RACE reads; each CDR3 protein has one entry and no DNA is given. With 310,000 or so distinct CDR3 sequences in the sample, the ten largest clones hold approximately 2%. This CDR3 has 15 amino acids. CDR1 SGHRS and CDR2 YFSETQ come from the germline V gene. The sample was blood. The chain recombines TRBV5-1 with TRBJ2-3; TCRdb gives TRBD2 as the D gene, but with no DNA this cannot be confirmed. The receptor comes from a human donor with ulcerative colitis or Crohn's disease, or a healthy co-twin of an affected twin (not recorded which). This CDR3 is CASSFGGAGPDTQYF.